The 3 T cell receptor beta chains below all came from one sample that was sequenced in a study of human T cells and chemical hapten exposure. TCRdb fed the RACE reads into MiXCR, producing one record per CDR3 protein. The data show 150,000 to 200,000 distinct CDR3 sequences, approximately 14% seen once. Sample time point: patch test 1, 2 weeks after DPC sensitization. Described treatment: therapeutic diphenylcyclopropenone sensitization with weekly scalp DPC. The specimen was whole blood, collected in connection with sensitization to the hapten diphenylcyclopropenone (DPC). All receptors come from a woman under 40 with alopecia areata. Some clones in this sample may be carry-over from other donors' samples.

The chain couples TRBV27 to TRBJ2-1; 8 bases are a match to TRBD2. CDR1 and CDR2 (germline): MNHEY, SMNVEV (reference sequence). V shed 6 bases and J 14 bases; nucleotides not matched to a gene: 18. This CDR3 contains 15 residues. The CDR3: CASRKAGLGGERKFF. The CDR3 DNA follows: TGTGCCAGCAGGAAAGCGGGACTAGGGGGTGAGAGGAAGTTCTTC.

This clonotype was detected only a few times. V usage is TRBV5-8 and J usage is TRBJ2-3; 10 nucleotides line up with TRBD2. CDR1 is SGHTS, CDR2 YDEGEE, per germline. This CDR3 region has 16 residues. The V and J ends lost 3 bases and 2 bases, in that order; junction bases with no gene match: 6. CDR3 DNA: TGTGCCAGCAGCTCTGGAGCGGGAGGGACCACAGATACGCAGTATTTT. As protein: CASSSGAGGTTDTQYF.

The chain links TRBV9 to TRBJ1-6; D not resolved. CDR3 length: 15 residues. V shed 4 bases and J shed 0 bases, with 8 bases lying between them. Germline loops: CDR1 SGDLS, CDR2 YYNGEE. CDR3 loop: CASSLLGSYNSPLHF. The CDR3 nucleotides are TGTGCCAGCAGCCTCTTGGGCTCCTATAATTCACCCCTCCACTTT.